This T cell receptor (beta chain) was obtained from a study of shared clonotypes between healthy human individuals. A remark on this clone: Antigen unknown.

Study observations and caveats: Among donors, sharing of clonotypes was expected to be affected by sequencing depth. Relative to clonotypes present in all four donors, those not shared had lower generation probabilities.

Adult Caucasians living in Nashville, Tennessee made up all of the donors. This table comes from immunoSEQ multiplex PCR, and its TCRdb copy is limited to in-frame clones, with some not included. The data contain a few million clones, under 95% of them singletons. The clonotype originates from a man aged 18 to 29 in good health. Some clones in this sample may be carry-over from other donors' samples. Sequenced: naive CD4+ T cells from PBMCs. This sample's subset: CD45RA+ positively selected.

CDR3 DNA: TGTGCCTCACAGGGTATGGGGTCTGGGGCCAACGTCCTGACTTTC. Its translation: CASQGMGSGANVLTF. V usage is TRBV30 and J usage is TRBJ2-6, with D tentatively TRBD1 (6 bases). The CDR3 consists of 15 residues. Germline CDR1 GTSNPN, CDR2 SVGIG (reference sequence). Trimming stripped 7 bases from V and 1 base from J, with 14 bases between.